Shown below are 27 T cell receptor beta chains from a single sample sequenced in a study of cytomegalovirus exposure and HLA in healthy donors. The PCR was carried out with 60 Vbeta primers and 13 Jbeta primers. Some clones are missing from TCRdb's copy, which holds only in-frame ones; the method was immunoSEQ multiplex PCR. The sample consists of 150,000 to 200,000 clones, approximately 84% of them appearing once. Sample: PBMCs. Every receptor here comes from a girl under three years old in good health and CMV-seronegative.

The chain has TRBV5-5 and TRBJ1-4, with unresolved D. CDR1 and CDR2 (germline): SGHKS, YYEKEE (reference sequence). This CDR3 region has 13 residues. The V gene lost 4 bases and the J gene lost 8 bases, with 12 bases spanning the gap. CDR3 nucleotide sequence: TGTGCCAGCAGCCCCCAACTCCCGGAAAAACTGTTTTTT. This translates into CASSPQLPEKLFF.

The chain uses TRBV7-9 and TRBJ2-5; D may be TRBD1 (6 bases). The V and J ends lost 4 bases and 4 bases respectively, with 16 bases between them. This CDR3 contains 15 residues. CDR1 is SEHNR, CDR2 FQNEAQ, per germline (reference sequence). The CDR3 loop reads CASSYPGQRGETQYF. DNA for the CDR3: TGTGCCAGCAGCTACCCAGGACAGAGAGGAGAGACCCAGTACTTC.

The chain employs TRBV23-1 and TRBJ2-5, with 8 bases identical to TRBD1. TRBV23-1 is recorded as an ORF, its role being uncertain. With 2 bases clipped from V and 1 base from J, the junction kept 6 bases outside the gene matches. The CDR3 sequence is 16 residues long. This CDR3 reads CASSQGWTGSQETQYF. CDR3 DNA: TGCGCCAGCAGTCAAGGGTGGACAGGGAGCCAAGAGACCCAGTACTTC.

The chain links TRBV11-2 to TRBJ1-2, with D perhaps matching TRBD1 (6 bases). The CDR3 runs to 15 residues. The V and J ends lost 5 bases and 5 bases respectively, with 18 bases between them. Looked up from germline, CDR1 is SGHAT and CDR2 is FQNNGV. This CDR3 reads CASSPLDRTYYGYTF. For the CDR3, the DNA is TGTGCCAGCAGCCCGTTGGACAGAACCTATTATGGCTACACCTTC.

The rearrangement uses TRBV7-4 and TRBJ1-5; maybe TRBD1 (5 bases). V was pared by 4 bases and J by 0 bases, with 13 bases between. CDR3 length: 16 amino acids. Germline CDR1 and CDR2: SGHVT and SQSDAQ. CDR3 nucleotide sequence: TGTGCCAGCAGCTATCAGGGAATCGGTAGCAATCAGCCCCAGCATTTT. Translation gives CASSYQGIGSNQPQHF.

This chain connects TRBV6-5 to TRBJ1-2; TRBD1 matches 9 bases. The CDR3 has 14 amino acids. CDR1 is MNHEY and CDR2 is SVGAGI in the germline V gene. V lost 2 bases, J lost 5 bases, and 3 bases stayed unmatched. The DNA for the CDR3 is TGTGCCAGCAGTTACAGGGACAGGGCTTATGGCTACACCTTC. Encoded protein: CASSYRDRAYGYTF.

V and J are TRBV6-5 and TRBJ2-1; 7 nucleotides align to TRBD2. Germline V gene data show CDR1 as MNHEY and CDR2 as SVGAGI. This CDR3 is 16 amino acids long. The ends lost 0 bases at V and 8 bases at J; junction bases unmatched: 10. The CDR3: CASSYSGGPRMDEQFF. CDR3 DNA: TGTGCCAGCAGTTACTCGGGAGGGCCACGGATGGATGAGCAGTTCTTC.

The CDR3 here is CASSIYYPGTGFFGYTF. CDR3 DNA: TGTGCCAGTAGTATCTACTACCCCGGGACAGGGTTTTTTGGCTACACCTTC. This rearrangement joins TRBV19 to TRBJ1-2, with TRBD1 matching over 9 bases. In germline, CDR1 is LNHDA, CDR2 SQIVND (reference sequence). Trimming removed 3 bases from V and 7 bases from J; junction bases left unmatched: 15. The CDR3 sequence is 17 residues long.

J is TRBJ2-1 and V is TRBV9; TRBD2 aligns across 7 bases. The CDR3 has 15 amino acids. CDR1 and CDR2 (germline): SGDLS, YYNGEE. The V and J ends lost 0 bases and 4 bases, in that order; junction bases with no gene match: 4. The CDR3 region is CASSVGASGYNEQFF. The CDR3 coding sequence is TGTGCCAGCAGCGTAGGAGCTAGCGGATACAATGAGCAGTTCTTC.

The chain recombines TRBV7-9 with TRBJ1-2, with 7 bases matching TRBD1. The CDR3 sequence is 14 residues long. V lost 5 bases, J lost 6 bases, and 9 bases stayed unmatched. Germline V lookup: CDR1 SEHNR, CDR2 FQNEAQ (reference sequence). CDR3 protein: CASSPSGGPHGYTF. The CDR3 nucleotides read TGTGCCAGCAGCCCTTCAGGGGGGCCCCATGGCTACACCTTC.

The chain combines TRBV11-3 with TRBJ2-1, with a possible D match to TRBD2 (6 bases). The germline V gene encodes CDR1 SGHNT and CDR2 YENEEA. CDR3 length: 15 amino acids. V lost 0 bases and J 0 bases, leaving 6 bases between the germline ends. In DNA form, the CDR3 reads TGTGCCAGCAGCTTAGATAGCGGCTCCTACAATGAGCAGTTCTTC. Its protein is CASSLDSGSYNEQFF.

The chain employs TRBV7-6 and TRBJ1-1; D gene ambiguous. Deletions cut 5 bases from V and 1 base from J, with 17 bases between. Looked up from germline, CDR1 is SGHVS and CDR2 is FNYEAQ. The CDR3 is 16 residues long. The CDR3 nucleotides read TGTGCCAGCAGCCATGACACGCCTGGTTGGAACACTGAAGCTTTCTTT. It yields the protein CASSHDTPGWNTEAFF.

The chain is built from TRBV4-3 and TRBJ1-5; a weak D match, TRBD1 (5 bases). Deletions cut 0 bases from V and 5 bases from J, with 17 bases between. The CDR3 is made up of 17 amino acids. Germline V gene lookup returns CDR1 LGHNA and CDR2 YSLEER. Written as DNA, the CDR3 is TGCGCCAGCAGCCAAGATCGTGGGGCGGCCGCAGATCAGCCCCAGCATTTT. Its protein is CASSQDRGAAADQPQHF.

V usage is TRBV2 and J usage is TRBJ2-7; 8 bases align to TRBD2. The trim removed 8 bases at V and 5 bases at J, leaving 8 bases unmatched. The CDR3 consists of 13 residues. Germline V gene lookup returns CDR1 SNHLY and CDR2 FYNNEI. The CDR3 region is CASRTSHSDEQYF. The CDR3 DNA follows: TGTGCCAGCCGGACTAGCCACAGCGACGAGCAGTACTTC.

The chain is built from TRBV28 and TRBJ2-3; TRBD2 aligns across 9 bases. CDR1 MDHEN and CDR2 SYDVKM come from the germline V gene. Germline trimming cut 7 bases from V and 0 bases from J; bases unmatched to any gene: 11. The CDR3 is 17 residues long. CDR3 residues: CASKTSGWETSTDTQYF. The CDR3 DNA follows: TGTGCCAGCAAGACTAGCGGATGGGAGACTAGCACAGATACGCAGTATTTT.

This clone was seen once. The chain carries TRBV7-8 and TRBJ2-1; D gene uncertain. Germline assignment: CDR1 SGHVS and CDR2 FQNEAQ. This CDR3 comprises 12 residues. Trimming removed 4 bases at V and 8 bases at J, with 9 bases between. CDR3 coding DNA: TGTGCCAGCAGCTCCGGGTTCCATGAGCAGTTCTTC. Amino acids: CASSSGFHEQFF.

Worth noting for this clone: The junction does not match germline at one end; this may be a read error. The chain uses TRBV7-9 and TRBJ1-2, with 8 bases aligning to TRBD1. The germline gives CDR1 SEHNR, CDR2 FQNEAQ (reference sequence). The CDR3 sequence is 15 residues long. CDR3 DNA: TGTTCCAGCAGCGATCGACAGGGGACCATCTATGGCTACACCTTC. As protein: CSSSDRQGTIYGYTF.

The chain combines TRBV11-3 with TRBJ2-5; 14 bases are shared with TRBD2. With V trimmed by 5 bases and J by 4 bases, 6 bases remained unmatched. Looked up from germline, CDR1 is SGHNT and CDR2 is YENEEA. The CDR3 spans 16 residues. The CDR3 spells CASSPTSGGVGETQYF. CDR3 DNA sequence: TGTGCCAGCAGCCCGACTAGCGGGGGGGTCGGAGAGACCCAGTACTTC.

The chain combines TRBV6-1 with TRBJ1-2, with 7 positions matching TRBD1. Germline lookup yields CDR1 MNHNS and CDR2 SASEGT. J gave up 4 bases and V 0 bases, and 11 bases lay outside the gene matches. The CDR3 totals 17 residues. CDR3: CASSEALTPTGFYGYTF. In nucleotides, the CDR3 is TGTGCCAGCAGTGAAGCGCTGACTCCGACAGGGTTCTATGGCTACACCTTC.

This chain links TRBV4-1 with TRBJ1-1, with D maybe TRBD1 (5 bases). The CDR3 has 17 residues. The germline V and J ends were trimmed by 2 bases and 0 bases, with 16 bases remaining between them. Germline V gene data show CDR1 as MGHRA and CDR2 as YSYEKL. As DNA, the CDR3 is TGCGCCAGCAGCCAACTCGGGACTGGGACCATGAACACTGAAGCTTTCTTT. Translating gives CASSQLGTGTMNTEAFF.

This clone was observed a handful of times. The chain's CDR3 is CAWSPPRGGQYF. The CDR3 DNA sequence: TGTGCCTGGAGTCCCCCCCGAGGCGGGCAGTATTTT. The V gene is TRBV30, the J gene TRBJ2-3; D remains ambiguous. CDR1 and CDR2 from the germline V gene are GTSNPN and SVGIG (reference sequence). The CDR3 covers 12 residues. V gave up 2 bases and J gave up 11 bases, with 14 bases separating them.

V gene TRBV19 combines with J gene TRBJ2-3, with no clear D. V was trimmed by 3 bases and J by 1 base, leaving 5 bases between them. This CDR3 is 13 amino acids long. Germline loops: CDR1 LNHDA, CDR2 SQIVND (reference sequence). CDR3 DNA: TGTGCCAGTAGTATCGCGGGCACAGATACGCAGTATTTT. Amino acids: CASSIAGTDTQYF.

V gene TRBV14 combines with J gene TRBJ1-1; D remains ambiguous. V was pared by 2 bases and J by 2 bases, with 12 bases between. CDR3 length: 15 residues. Germline-derived CDR1 and CDR2 are SGHDN and FVKESK. CDR3 in DNA: TGTGCCAGCAGCCAAAGGTATGCGGCTAACACTGAAGCTTTCTTT. This gives the protein CASSQRYAANTEAFF.

This chain joins TRBV5-1 and TRBJ2-3, with 13 bases matching TRBD2. The CDR3 is made up of 14 amino acids. V lost 4 bases, J lost 5 bases, and 1 base stayed unmatched. Germline CDR1 and CDR2: SGHRS and YFSETQ. The CDR3 DNA is TGCGCCAGCAGCCGACTAGCGGGGGGAGATACGCAGTATTTT. Amino acid sequence: CASSRLAGGDTQYF.

The chain employs TRBV23-1 and TRBJ1-1, with no clear D. TRBV23-1 is labeled an ORF, and its function is uncertain. Trimming took off 0 bases at V and 1 base at J, with 6 bases between the two ends. The CDR3 runs to 14 residues. The CDR3 here is CASSQSEGNTEAFF. CDR3 bases: TGCGCCAGCAGTCAATCGGAGGGGAACACTGAAGCTTTCTTT.

This sequence joins TRBV4-3 and TRBJ2-5; tentatively, D is TRBD1 (6 bases). Trimming left V 0 bases short and J 10 bases short, with 21 bases between. Germline V gene lookup returns CDR1 LGHNA and CDR2 YSLEER. The CDR3 has 16 residues. CDR3 amino acids: CASSQENRATIVGQYF. Written as DNA, the CDR3 is TGCGCCAGCAGCCAAGAGAACAGGGCTACTATTGTGGGCCAGTACTTC.

The chain combines TRBV4-1 with TRBJ2-3; maybe TRBD2 (6 bases). This CDR3 is built from 16 residues. Germline CDR1 is MGHRA and CDR2 is YSYEKL. Trimming took 5 bases from V and 5 from J, leaving 20 bases between them. The DNA for the CDR3 is TGCGCCAGCAGCAGAGGGACTGGGTCACACCAAGATACGCAGTATTTT. Translation: CASSRGTGSHQDTQYF.